This TCR beta chain was found in a study of blood T cells in healthy people across ages. Study-wide context: Template switching picked up about one barcoded beta molecule for each two T cells.

Study outcomes and limitations: Not knowing donor CMV status may have confounded expanded clonotype changes. The study found more naive CD4+ cells and higher diversity in long-lived than aged donors.

The sample providers were healthy Caucasian people from Russia, aged about 6 to 95. The germline V gene has CDR1 SGHTA and CDR2 FQGNSA. The CDR3 spans 13 residues. The ends were cut back, 7 bases at V and 4 bases at J, with 12 bases in the middle. A J-beta primer mix and a sample-barcoded 5' primer were used in a second PCR of about 6 to 12 cycles. TCRdb analysed the 5' RACE reads with MiXCR anew, one entry per CDR3 protein. The data contain about 930,000 distinct CDR3 sequences, 25% to 35% of them singletons. Notes on this clonotype: Antigen unknown.

The same sample was also studied in work on T cells of mothers and their children.

Sequencing used blood. The sequence came from a woman aged 40-49 years in good health. The V call is TRBV7-2, the J call TRBJ2-3, with D possibly TRBD1 on 5 matching bases. CDR3 bases: TGTGCCAGCATAGGCAGGGCCGCAGATACGCAGTATTTT. Encoded protein: CASIGRAADTQYF.